The 2 T cell receptor beta chains listed next were all sequenced from one sample in a study of blood T cell repertoires in COVID-19. Data came from immunoSEQ multiplex PCR; TCRdb stores just in-frame clones and leaves some out. Of a few hundred thousand clones listed, approximately 83% are singletons. The material sequenced was PBMCs or T cells enriched from blood (not recorded which). The receptors were gathered from a woman aged 25 to 45 who had recovered from COVID-19.

The chain recombines TRBV11-3 with TRBJ2-1, with 9 bases fitting TRBD1. This CDR3 has 13 residues. After removal of 6 bases from V and 10 bases from J, the junction contained 7 bases not matched to a gene. Germline lookup yields CDR1 SGHNT and CDR2 YENEEA. The DNA for the CDR3 is TGTGCCAGCAGGGGACAGGGTTCGCTCGAGCAGTTCTTC. This translates into CASRGQGSLEQFF.

The chain combines TRBV5-6 with TRBJ1-2; TRBD1 aligns across 7 bases. The trim removed 4 bases at V and 3 bases at J, leaving 6 bases unmatched. There are 14 residues in the CDR3. Germline CDR1 is SGHDT and CDR2 is YYEEEE. DNA of the CDR3: TGTGCCAGCAGCCCTACAGGGGACGACTATGGCTACACCTTC. This encodes CASSPTGDDYGYTF. Using reference TRBV5-6 and TRBJ1-2 for the parts outside the CDR3, the full variable domain is DAGVTQSPTHLIKTRGQQVTLRCSPKSGHDTVSWYQQALGQGPQFIFQYYEEEERQRGNFPDRFSGHQFPNYSSELNVNALLLGDSALYLCASSPTGDDYGYTFGSGTRLTVV.